This T cell receptor (beta chain) was retrieved from a study of cytomegalovirus exposure and HLA in healthy donors. Germline V gives CDR1 LGHNA, CDR2 YNFKEQ. The V gene lost 1 base and the J gene lost 2 bases, with 5 bases spanning the gap. The CDR3 spans 14 residues. The PCR used 60 Vbeta and 13 Jbeta primers. Assay: immunoSEQ multiplex PCR; the TCRdb copy retains only in-frame clones and omits some. The repertoire consists of approximately 92,000 clones, with over 70% occurring once and the leading ten covering approximately 1.1%. As concerns this clone: Its antigen is still unknown.

Overall study findings and caveats: Later on, analysis showed that most CMV-associated TCR beta chains appeared to be HLA-restricted.

The J gene is TRBJ1-4, the V gene TRBV4-2, with D possibly matching TRBD1 (5 bases). Sample: PBMCs. This sequence originates from a girl aged 2-10 years in good health and CMV-seropositive. The CDR3 loop is CASSQGQTNEKLFF. CDR3 nucleotides: TGTGCCAGCAGCCAAGGACAGACTAATGAAAAACTGTTTTTT.